This T cell receptor (beta chain) was identified during a study of memory CD4+ T cells and cytomegalovirus serostatus. The CDR3 contains 13 residues. V lost 2 bases and J lost 2, with 6 bases in between. Looked up from germline, CDR1 is SGHTA and CDR2 is FQGNSA. This clone was counted only a few times. TCRdb's copy holds only in-frame clones and misses some; the assay was immunoSEQ multiplex PCR. The sample gives around 60,000 clones, 75% to 85% of which show up once; about 1% is in the top ten. The sort gate was single viable CD3+CD4+CD8-CD45RO+ cells for memory CD4+ T cells. This clonotype was obtained from an adult in good health and CMV-seronegative. The sample comprised memory CD4+ T cells from blood. This rearrangement joins TRBV7-2 to TRBJ1-2, with TRBD1 as a possible D gene (6 bases). CDR3: CASSLQGNYGYTF. The CDR3 coding sequence is TGTGCCAGCAGCTTACAGGGGAACTATGGCTACACCTTC. Supplemented by reference TRBV7-2 and TRBJ1-2, the full variable domain reads GAGVSQSPSNKVTEKGKDVELRCDPISGHTALYWYRQSLGQGLEFLIYFQGNSAPDKSGLPSDRFSAERTGGSVSTLTIQRTQQEDSAVYLCASSLQGNYGYTFGSGTRLTVV.